This T cell receptor beta chain originates from a study of Graves' ophthalmopathy and Graves' hyperthyroidism. This clonotype was counted ten times or more. Scientists amplified the TCR beta CDR3 regions from RNA transcripts. A first-round RT-PCR used HTBI primers, followed by a second-round multiplex PCR. One entry per CDR3 protein results from TCRdb running MiXCR on the multiplex PCR reads. This table holds roughly 380,000 distinct CDR3 sequences, about 16% found once. The V segment lost 3 bases and the J segment 1 base; nucleotides outside the gene matches: 7. This CDR3 has 15 amino acids. Germline CDR1 SQVTM, CDR2 ANQGSEA.

The source material was peripheral blood. This clonotype was sampled from a woman aged 18-29 years with stable Graves' hyperthyroidism. The chain links TRBV29-1 to TRBJ1-1, with TRBD1 matching 8 bases. CDR3 nucleotides: TGCAGCGTTGACAGGGGGCTATCTACGAACACTGAAGCTTTCTTT. Its protein product is CSVDRGLSTNTEAFF.